This T cell receptor beta chain was recorded in a study of blood T cell repertoires in COVID-19. For the study at large: The origin of the acute and convalescent COVID-19 samples was the United States, Italy and Spain. In each case, the material was cDNA or gDNA derived from T cells, B-cell-depleted T cells, or PBMCs.

Authors' methods: Nucleated cell number was recorded as an estimate derived from reference gene primer amplification. Sequencing was performed with immunoSEQ multiplex PCR; in TCRdb, only in-frame clones are kept and a portion is missing. V, J and clone size reflect that table, while D and trimming were determined from the DNA. The sample contains fewer than 100,000 clones, roughly 88% of which appear only once. Trimming shortened V by 2 bases and J by 3 bases, and 15 bases separated the two germline ends. CDR1 is SGHDT, CDR2 YYEEEE, per germline. The length of the CDR3 is 15 residues. The TCR sequence derives from a woman in her forties or fifties with acute or convalescent COVID-19. This chain links TRBV5-6 with TRBJ2-7, with D perhaps TRBD1 (6 bases). The specimen sequenced was peripheral blood. CDR3 coding DNA: TGTGCCAGCAGCTTCGCAACAGGGTACAACTACGAGCAGTACTTC. It codes for CASSFATGYNYEQYF.